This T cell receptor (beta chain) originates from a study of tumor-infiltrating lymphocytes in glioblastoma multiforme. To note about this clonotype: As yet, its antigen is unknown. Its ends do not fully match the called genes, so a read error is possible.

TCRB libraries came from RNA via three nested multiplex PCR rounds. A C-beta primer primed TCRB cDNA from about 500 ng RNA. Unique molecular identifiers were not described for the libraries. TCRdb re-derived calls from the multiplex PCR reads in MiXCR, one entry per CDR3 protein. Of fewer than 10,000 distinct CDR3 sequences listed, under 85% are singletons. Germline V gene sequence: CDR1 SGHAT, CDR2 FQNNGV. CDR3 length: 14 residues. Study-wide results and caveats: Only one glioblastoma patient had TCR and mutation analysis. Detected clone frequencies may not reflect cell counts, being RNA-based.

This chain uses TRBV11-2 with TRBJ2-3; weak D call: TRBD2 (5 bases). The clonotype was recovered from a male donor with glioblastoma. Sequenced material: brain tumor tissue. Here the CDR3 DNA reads TGTGCCGGCAGTACTCTAGAGGGTGAAGATATGCAGTATTTT. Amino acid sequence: CAGSTLEGEDMQYF.